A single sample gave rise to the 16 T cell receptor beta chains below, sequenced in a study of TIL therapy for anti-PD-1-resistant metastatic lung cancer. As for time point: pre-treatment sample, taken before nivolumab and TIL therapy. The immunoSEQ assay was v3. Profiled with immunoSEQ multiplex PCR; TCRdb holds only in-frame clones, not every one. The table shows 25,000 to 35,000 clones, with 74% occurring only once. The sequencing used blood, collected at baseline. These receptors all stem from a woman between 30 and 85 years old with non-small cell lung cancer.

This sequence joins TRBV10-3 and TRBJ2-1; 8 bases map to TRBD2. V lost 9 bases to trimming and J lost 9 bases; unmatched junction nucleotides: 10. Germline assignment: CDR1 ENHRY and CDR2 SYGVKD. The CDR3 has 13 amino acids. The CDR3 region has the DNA TGTGCCATTACCGGGACTAGAGGTCGTGAGCAGTTCTTC. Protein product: CAITGTRGREQFF.

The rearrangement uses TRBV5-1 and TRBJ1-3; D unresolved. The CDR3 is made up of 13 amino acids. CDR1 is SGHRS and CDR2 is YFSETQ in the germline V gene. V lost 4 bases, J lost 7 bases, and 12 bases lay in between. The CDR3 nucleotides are TGCGCCAGCAGCCCCGAAGGAGGGAACACCATATATTTT. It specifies CASSPEGGNTIYF.

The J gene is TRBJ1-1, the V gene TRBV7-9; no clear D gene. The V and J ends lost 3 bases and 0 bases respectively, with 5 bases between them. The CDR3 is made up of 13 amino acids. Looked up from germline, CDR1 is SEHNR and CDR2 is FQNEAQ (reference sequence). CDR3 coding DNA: TGTGCCAGCAGCTTCTTTATGAACACTGAAGCTTTCTTT. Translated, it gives CASSFFMNTEAFF.

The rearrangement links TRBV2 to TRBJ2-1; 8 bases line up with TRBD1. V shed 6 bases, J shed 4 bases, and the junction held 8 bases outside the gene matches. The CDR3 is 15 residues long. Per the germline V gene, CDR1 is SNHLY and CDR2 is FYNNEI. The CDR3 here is CASRLDRARYNEQFF. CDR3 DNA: TGTGCCAGCAGGCTGGACAGGGCGAGGTACAATGAGCAGTTCTTC.

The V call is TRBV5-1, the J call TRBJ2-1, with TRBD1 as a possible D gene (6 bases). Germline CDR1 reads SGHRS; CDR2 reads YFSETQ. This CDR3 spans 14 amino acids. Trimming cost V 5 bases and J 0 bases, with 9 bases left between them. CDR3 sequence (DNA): TGCGCCAGCAGTAGGGGGAACTCCTACAATGAGCAGTTCTTC. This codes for CASSRGNSYNEQFF.

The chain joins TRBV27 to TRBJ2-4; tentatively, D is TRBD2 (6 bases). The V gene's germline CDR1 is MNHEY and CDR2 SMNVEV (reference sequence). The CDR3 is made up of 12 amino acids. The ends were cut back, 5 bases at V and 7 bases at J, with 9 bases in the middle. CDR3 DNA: TGTGCCAGCAGTGGAGGGCCTAACATTCAGTACTTC. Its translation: CASSGGPNIQYF.

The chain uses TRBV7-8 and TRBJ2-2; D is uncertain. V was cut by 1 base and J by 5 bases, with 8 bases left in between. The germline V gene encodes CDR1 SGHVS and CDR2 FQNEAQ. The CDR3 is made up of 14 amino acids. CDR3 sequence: CASSLVAGTGELFF. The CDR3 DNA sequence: TGTGCCAGCAGCTTAGTCGCCGGTACCGGGGAGCTGTTTTTT. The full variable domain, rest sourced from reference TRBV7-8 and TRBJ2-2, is GAGVSQSPRYKVAKRGQDVALRCDPISGHVSLFWYQQALGQGPEFLTYFQNEAQLDKSGLPSDRFFAERPEGSVSTLKIQRTQQEDSAVYLCASSLVAGTGELFFGEGSRLTVL.

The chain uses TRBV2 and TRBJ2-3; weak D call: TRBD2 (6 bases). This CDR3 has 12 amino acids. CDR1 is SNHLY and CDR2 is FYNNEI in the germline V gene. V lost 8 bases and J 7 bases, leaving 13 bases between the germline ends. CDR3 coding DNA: TGTGCCAGCGTACTAGCTGGGTATACGCAGTATTTT. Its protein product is CASVLAGYTQYF. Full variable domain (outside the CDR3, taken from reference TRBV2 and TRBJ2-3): EPEVTQTPSHQVTQMGQEVILRCVPISNHLYFYWYRQILGQKVEFLVSFYNNEISEKSEIFDDQFSVERPDGSNFTLKIRSTKLEDSAMYFCASVLAGYTQYFGPGTRLTVL.

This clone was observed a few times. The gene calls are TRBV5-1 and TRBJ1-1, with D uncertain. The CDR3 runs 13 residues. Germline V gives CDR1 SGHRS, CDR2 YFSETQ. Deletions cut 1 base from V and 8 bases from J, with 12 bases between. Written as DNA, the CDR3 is TGCGCCAGCAGCTTGATCCCTGGAAGGGAAGCTTTCTTT. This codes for CASSLIPGREAFF.

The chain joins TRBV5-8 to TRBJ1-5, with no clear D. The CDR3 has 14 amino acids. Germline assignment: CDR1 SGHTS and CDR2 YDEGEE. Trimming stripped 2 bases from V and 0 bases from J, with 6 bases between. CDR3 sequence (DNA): TGTGCCAGCAGCTTTGACCGTAGCAATCAGCCCCAGCATTTT. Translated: CASSFDRSNQPQHF.

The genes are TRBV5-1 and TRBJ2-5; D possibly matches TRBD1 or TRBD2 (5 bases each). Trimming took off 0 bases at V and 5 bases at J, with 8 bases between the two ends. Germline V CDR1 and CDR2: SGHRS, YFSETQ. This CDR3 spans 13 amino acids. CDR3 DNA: TGCGCCAGCAGCTTGGGGGGGTCGGAGACCCAGTACTTC. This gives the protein CASSLGGSETQYF.

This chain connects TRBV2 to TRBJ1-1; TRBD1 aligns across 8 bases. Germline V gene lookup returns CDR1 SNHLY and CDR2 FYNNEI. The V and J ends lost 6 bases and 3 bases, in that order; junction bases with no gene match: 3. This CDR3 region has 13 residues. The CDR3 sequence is CASRQTGDTEAFF. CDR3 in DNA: TGTGCCAGCAGGCAGACAGGGGACACTGAAGCTTTCTTT.

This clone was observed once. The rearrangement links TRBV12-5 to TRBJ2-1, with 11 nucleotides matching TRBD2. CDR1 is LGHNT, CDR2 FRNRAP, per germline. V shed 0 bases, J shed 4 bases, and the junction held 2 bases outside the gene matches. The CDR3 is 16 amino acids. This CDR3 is CASGLVTSGRYNEQFF. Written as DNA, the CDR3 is TGTGCTAGTGGTTTGGTAACTAGCGGGAGATACAATGAGCAGTTCTTC.

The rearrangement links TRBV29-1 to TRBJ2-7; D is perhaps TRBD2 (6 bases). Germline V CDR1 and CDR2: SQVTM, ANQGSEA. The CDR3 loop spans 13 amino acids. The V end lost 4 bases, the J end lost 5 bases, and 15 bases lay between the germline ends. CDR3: CSVGGWDSDEQYF. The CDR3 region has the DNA TGCAGCGTTGGAGGGTGGGACTCAGACGAGCAGTACTTC.

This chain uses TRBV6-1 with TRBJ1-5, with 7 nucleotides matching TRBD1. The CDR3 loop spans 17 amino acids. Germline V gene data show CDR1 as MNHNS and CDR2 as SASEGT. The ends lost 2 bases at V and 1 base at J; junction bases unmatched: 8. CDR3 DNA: TGTGCCAGCAGTGAAAAGGAAGGGGGCCGCAGCAATCAGCCCCAGCATTTT. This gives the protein CASSEKEGGRSNQPQHF.

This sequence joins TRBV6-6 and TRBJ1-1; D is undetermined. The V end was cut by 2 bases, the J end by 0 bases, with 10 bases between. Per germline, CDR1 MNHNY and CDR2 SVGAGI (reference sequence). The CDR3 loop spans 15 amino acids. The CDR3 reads CASSYPRHMNTEAFF. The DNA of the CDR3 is TGTGCCAGCAGTTACCCCAGACACATGAACACTGAAGCTTTCTTT.